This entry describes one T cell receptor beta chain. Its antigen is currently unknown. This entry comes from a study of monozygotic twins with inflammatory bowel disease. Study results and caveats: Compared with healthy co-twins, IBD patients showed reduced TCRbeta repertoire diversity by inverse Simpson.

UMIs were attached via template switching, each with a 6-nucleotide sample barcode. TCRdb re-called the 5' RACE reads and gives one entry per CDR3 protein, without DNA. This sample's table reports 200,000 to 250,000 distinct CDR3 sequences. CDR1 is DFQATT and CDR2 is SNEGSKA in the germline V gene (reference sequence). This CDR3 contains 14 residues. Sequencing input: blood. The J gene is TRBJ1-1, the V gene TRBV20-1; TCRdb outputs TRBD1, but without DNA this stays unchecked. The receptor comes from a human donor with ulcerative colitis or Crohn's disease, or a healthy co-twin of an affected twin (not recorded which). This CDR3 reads CSARGGQGLTEAFF.